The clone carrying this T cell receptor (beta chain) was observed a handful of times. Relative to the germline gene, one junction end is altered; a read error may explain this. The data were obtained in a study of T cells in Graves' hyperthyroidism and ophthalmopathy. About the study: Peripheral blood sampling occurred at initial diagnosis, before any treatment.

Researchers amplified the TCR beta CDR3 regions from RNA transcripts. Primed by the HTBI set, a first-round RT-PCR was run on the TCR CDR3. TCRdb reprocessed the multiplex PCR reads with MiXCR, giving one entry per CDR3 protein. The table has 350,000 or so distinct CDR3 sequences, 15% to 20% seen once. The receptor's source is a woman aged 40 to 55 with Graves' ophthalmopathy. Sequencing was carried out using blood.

The CDR3 nucleotides read TGTGCCAGCAGTTTAGGGAGGGGGATCCTATACGAGCAGTGCTTC. It codes for CASSLGRGILYEQCF. This chain connects TRBV28 to TRBJ2-7; D is perhaps TRBD2 (7 bases). CDR3 size: 15 residues. The germline V gene encodes CDR1 MDHEN and CDR2 SYDVKM.